This T cell receptor (beta chain) was retrieved from a study of memory CD4+ T cells and cytomegalovirus serostatus. The overall study: Of the healthy Belgian adults, 9 were CMV seropositive and fewer than 30 seronegative. Study conclusions and caveats: CMV serostatus prediction reached median AUC around 0.95, or 0.9 with US-trained model.

Some clones are missing from TCRdb's copy, which holds only in-frame ones; the method was immunoSEQ multiplex PCR. The table has 80,000 to 100,000 clones, under 90% seen once. The sort gate was single viable CD3+CD4+CD8-CD45RO+ cells for memory CD4+ T cells. To note about this clone: The antigen remains undetermined.

Germline loops: CDR1 MDHEN, CDR2 SYDVKM. There are 13 residues in the CDR3. The V end was cut by 11 bases, the J end by 3 bases, with 14 bases between. The specimen was memory CD4+ T cells from blood. The chain couples TRBV28 to TRBJ1-3, with D possibly matching TRBD1 (5 bases). The source is an adult in good health and CMV-seropositive. CDR3 amino acids: CASLRGNGNTIYF. The CDR3 DNA is TGTGCCTCCCTCCGGGGGAATGGAAACACCATATATTTT.